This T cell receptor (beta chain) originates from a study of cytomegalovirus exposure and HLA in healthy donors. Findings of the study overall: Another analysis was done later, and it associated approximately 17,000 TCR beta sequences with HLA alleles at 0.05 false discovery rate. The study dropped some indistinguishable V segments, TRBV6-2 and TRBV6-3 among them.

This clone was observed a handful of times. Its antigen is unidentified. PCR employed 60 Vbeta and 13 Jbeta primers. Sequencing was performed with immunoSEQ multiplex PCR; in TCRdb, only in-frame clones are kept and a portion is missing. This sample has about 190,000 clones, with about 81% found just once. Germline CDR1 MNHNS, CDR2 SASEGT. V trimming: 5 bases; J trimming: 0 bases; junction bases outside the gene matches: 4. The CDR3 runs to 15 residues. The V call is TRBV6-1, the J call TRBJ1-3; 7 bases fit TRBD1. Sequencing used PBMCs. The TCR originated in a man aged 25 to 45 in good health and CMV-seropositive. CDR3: CASSIQGNSGNTIYF. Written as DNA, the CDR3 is TGTGCCAGCAGTATACAGGGGAACTCTGGAAACACCATATATTTT.